This T cell receptor (beta chain) was captured in a study of T cells in Graves' hyperthyroidism and ophthalmopathy. The study's findings and limits: By a 13 V-J model, ophthalmopathy was set apart from stable hyperthyroidism. Blood held most thyroid clonotypes expanded above 0.001 frequency.

The length of the CDR3 is 14 residues. Trimming removed 4 bases at V and 2 bases at J, with 12 bases between. Germline loops: CDR1 MDHEN, CDR2 SYDVKM. This clonotype was seen ten or more times. Its antigen remains unidentified. Amplified regions were TCR beta CDR3 sequences from RNA transcripts. HTBI primers drove first-round RT-PCR of the TCR CDR3. TCRdb redid the calling of the multiplex PCR reads with MiXCR, one entry per CDR3 protein. The sample carries 500,000 to 800,000 distinct CDR3 sequences, more than 12% recorded once. V usage is TRBV28 and J usage is TRBJ2-7; D is ambiguous. The sequence was collected from a woman aged 45-60 years with Graves' ophthalmopathy. Material: blood. CDR3 sequence reads: CASSSRQKPYEQYF. CDR3 DNA: TGTGCCAGCAGTTCGCGGCAAAAACCCTACGAGCAGTACTTC.